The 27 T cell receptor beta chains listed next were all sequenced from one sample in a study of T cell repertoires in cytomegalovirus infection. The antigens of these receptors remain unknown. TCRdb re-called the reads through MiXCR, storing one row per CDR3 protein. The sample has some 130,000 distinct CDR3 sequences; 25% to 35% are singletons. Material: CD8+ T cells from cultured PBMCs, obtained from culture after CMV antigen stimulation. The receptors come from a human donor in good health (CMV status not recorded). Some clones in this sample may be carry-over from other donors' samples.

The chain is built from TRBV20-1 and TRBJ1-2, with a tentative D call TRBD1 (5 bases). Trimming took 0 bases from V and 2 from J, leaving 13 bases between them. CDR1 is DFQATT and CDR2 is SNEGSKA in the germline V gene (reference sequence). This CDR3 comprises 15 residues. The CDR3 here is CSAREVGVKNYGYTF. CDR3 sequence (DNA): TGCAGTGCTAGAGAGGTAGGGGTGAAGAACTATGGCTACACCTTC.

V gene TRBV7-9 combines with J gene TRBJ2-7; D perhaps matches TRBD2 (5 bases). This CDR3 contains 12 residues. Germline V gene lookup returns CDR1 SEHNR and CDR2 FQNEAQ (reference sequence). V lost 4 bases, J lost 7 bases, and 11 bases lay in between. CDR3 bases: TGTGCCAGCAGCTCTCTCGAGCGGGAGCAGTACTTC. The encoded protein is CASSSLEREQYF.

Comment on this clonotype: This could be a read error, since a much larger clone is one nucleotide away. In DNA form, the CDR3 reads TGCAGTGCCGGAGGGGCCAGGGGCAGCGCCGGGGAGCTGTTTTTT. This translates into CSAGGARGSAGELFF. The chain has TRBV20-1 and TRBJ2-2; the D call may be TRBD1 or TRBD2 (6 bases each). This CDR3 is 15 amino acids long. V was pared by 6 bases and J by 6 bases, with 20 bases between. Germline CDR1 is DFQATT and CDR2 is SNEGSKA (reference sequence).

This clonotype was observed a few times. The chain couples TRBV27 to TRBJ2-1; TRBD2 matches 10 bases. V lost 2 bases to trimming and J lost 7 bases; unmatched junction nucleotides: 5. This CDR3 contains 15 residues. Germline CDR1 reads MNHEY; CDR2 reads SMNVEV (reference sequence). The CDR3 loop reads CASSLIAGGTNEQFF. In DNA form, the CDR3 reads TGTGCCAGCAGTTTAATAGCGGGGGGAACGAATGAGCAGTTCTTC.

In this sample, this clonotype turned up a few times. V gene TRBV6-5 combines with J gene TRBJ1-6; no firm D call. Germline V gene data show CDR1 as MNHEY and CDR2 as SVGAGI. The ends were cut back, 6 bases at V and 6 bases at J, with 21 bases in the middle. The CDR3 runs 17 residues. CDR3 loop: CASSHDLRSALNSPLHF. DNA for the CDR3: TGTGCCAGCAGCCACGACCTGCGGTCAGCCCTTAATTCACCCCTCCACTTT.

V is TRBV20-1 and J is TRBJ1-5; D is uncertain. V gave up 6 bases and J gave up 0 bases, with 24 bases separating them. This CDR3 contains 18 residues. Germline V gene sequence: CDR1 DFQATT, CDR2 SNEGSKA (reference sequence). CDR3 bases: TGCAGTGCCGCCGGCGGCAGGAGGTTCGAGGTTAGCAATCAGCCCCAGCATTTT. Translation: CSAAGGRRFEVSNQPQHF.

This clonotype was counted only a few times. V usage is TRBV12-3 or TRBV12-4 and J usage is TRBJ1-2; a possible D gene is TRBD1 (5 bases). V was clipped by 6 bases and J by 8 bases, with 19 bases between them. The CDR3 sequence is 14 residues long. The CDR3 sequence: CASRWGLGADGYTF. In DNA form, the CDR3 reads TGTGCCAGCAGGTGGGGACTCGGGGCGGACGGCTACACCTTC.

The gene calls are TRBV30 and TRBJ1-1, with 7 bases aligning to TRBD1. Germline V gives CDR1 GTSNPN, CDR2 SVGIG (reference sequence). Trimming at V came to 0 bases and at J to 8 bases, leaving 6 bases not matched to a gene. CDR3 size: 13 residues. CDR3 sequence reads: CAWSVEWDSEAFF. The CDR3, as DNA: TGTGCCTGGAGTGTAGAGTGGGACAGCGAAGCTTTCTTT.

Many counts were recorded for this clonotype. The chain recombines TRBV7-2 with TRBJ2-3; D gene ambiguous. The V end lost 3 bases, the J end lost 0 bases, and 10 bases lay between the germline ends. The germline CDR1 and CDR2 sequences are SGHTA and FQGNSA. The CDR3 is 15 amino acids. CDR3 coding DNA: TGTGCCAGCAGCTTCGGCAGTTCTAGCACAGATACGCAGTATTTT. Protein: CASSFGSSSTDTQYF.

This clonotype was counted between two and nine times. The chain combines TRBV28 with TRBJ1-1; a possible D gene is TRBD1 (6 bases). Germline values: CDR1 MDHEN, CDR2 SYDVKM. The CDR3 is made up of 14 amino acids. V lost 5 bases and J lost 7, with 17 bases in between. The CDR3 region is CASSIDTGLHEAFF. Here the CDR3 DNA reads TGTGCCAGCAGTATAGATACAGGGCTTCATGAAGCTTTCTTT. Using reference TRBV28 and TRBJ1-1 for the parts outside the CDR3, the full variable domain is DVKVTQSSRYLVKRTGEKVFLECVQDMDHENMFWYRQDPGLGLRLIYFSYDVKMKEKGDIPEGYSVSREKKERFSLILESASTNQTSMYLCASSIDTGLHEAFFGQGTRLTVV.

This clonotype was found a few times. CDR3 sequence (DNA): TGTGCCAGACCCCGGGGGCACCCCCCTCGGGAGACCCAGTACTTC. Amino acids: CARPRGHPPRETQYF. The V call is TRBV19, the J call TRBJ2-5; the D call may be TRBD1 or TRBD2 (6 bases each). V was shortened by 9 bases and J by 5 bases, with 22 bases between the two germline ends. Looked up from germline, CDR1 is LNHDA and CDR2 is SQIVND (reference sequence). This CDR3 contains 15 residues.

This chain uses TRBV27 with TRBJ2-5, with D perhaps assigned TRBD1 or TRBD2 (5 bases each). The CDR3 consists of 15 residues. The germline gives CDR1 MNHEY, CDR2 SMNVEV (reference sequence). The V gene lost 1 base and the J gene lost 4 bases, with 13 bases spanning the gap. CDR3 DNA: TGTGCCAGCAGTTTATTTTGGGGGTTAAGAGAGACCCAGTACTTC. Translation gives CASSLFWGLRETQYF.

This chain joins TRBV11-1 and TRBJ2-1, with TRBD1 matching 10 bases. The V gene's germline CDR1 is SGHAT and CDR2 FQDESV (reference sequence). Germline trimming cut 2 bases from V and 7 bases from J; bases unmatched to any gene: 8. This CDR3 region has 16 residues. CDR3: CASSLFFGTGENEQFF. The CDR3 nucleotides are TGTGCCAGCAGCTTATTCTTTGGGACAGGGGAAAATGAGCAGTTCTTC.

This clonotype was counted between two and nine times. CDR3 sequence: CASIIAGGGLETQYF. CDR3 in DNA: TGTGCCAGCATCATAGCGGGGGGCGGGTTGGAGACCCAGTACTTC. V usage is TRBV12-3 or TRBV12-4 and J usage is TRBJ2-5; TRBD2 matches at 10 bases. The V segment lost 7 bases and the J segment 5 bases; nucleotides outside the gene matches: 10. The CDR3 sequence is 15 residues long.

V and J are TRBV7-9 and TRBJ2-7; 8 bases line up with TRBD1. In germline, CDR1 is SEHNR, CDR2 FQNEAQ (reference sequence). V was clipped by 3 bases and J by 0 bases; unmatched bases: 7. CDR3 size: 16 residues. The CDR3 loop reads CASSFGTGLLSYEQYF. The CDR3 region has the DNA TGTGCCAGCAGCTTTGGGACAGGCCTCCTCTCCTACGAGCAGTACTTC.

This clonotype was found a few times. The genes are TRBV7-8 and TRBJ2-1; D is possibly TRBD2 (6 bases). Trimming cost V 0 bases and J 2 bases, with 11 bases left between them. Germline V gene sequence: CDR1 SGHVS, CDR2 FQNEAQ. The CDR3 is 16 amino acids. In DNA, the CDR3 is TGTGCCAGCAGCTTAGCAGCGGGCCAAACCTACAATGAGCAGTTCTTC. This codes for CASSLAAGQTYNEQFF.

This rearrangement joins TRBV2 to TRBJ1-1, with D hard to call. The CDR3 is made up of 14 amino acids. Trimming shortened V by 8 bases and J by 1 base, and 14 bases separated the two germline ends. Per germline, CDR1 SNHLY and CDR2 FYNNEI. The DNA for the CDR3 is TGTGCCAGCGCGGAGAGTCAGGAGAACACTGAAGCTTTCTTT. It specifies CASAESQENTEAFF.

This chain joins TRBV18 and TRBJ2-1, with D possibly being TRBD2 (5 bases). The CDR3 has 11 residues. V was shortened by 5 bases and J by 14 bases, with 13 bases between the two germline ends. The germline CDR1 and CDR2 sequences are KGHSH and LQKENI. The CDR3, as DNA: TGTGCCAGCTCATTCTCCAACGGGAAGTTCTTC. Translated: CASSFSNGKFF.

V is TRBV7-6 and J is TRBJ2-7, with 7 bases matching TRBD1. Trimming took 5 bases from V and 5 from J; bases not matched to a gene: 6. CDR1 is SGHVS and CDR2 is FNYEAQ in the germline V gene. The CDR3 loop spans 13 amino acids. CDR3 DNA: TGTGCCAGCAGCCCGGGACAGATCCACGAGCAGTACTTC. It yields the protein CASSPGQIHEQYF.

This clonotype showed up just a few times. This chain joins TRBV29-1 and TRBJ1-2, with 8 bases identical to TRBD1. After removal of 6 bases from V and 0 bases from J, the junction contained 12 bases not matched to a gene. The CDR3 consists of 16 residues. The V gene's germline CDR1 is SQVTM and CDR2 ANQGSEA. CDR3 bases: TGCAGCGTCCTCCTGGGACAGGCAACAACTAACTATGGCTACACCTTC. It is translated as CSVLLGQATTNYGYTF. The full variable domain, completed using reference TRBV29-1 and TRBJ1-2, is SAVISQKPSRDICQRGTSLTIQCQVDSQVTMMFWYRQQPGQSLTLIATANQGSEATYESGFVIDKFPISRPNLTFSTLTVSNMSPEDSSIYLCSVLLGQATTNYGYTFGSGTRLTVV.

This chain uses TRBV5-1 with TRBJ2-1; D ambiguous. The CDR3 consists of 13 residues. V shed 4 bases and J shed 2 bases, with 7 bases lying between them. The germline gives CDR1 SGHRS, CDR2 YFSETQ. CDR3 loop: CASSQSTYNEQFF. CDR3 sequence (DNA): TGCGCCAGCAGCCAGAGTACCTACAATGAGCAGTTCTTC.

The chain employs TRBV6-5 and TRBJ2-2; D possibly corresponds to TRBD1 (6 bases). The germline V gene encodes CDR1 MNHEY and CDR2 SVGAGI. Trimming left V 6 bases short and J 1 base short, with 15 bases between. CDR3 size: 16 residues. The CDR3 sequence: CASRSDRPENTGELFF. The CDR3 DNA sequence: TGTGCCAGCAGGTCGGACAGACCAGAGAACACCGGGGAGCTGTTTTTT.

Here the CDR3 DNA reads TGTGCCAGCAGCCTTGGCCGGCAGGGGAGCACTGAAGCTTTCTTT. Its protein is CASSLGRQGSTEAFF. The V gene is TRBV27, the J gene TRBJ1-1; D is possibly TRBD1 (6 bases). The CDR3 is 15 residues long. V shed 6 bases and J shed 4 bases, with 18 bases lying between them. Germline CDR1 and CDR2: MNHEY and SMNVEV (reference sequence).

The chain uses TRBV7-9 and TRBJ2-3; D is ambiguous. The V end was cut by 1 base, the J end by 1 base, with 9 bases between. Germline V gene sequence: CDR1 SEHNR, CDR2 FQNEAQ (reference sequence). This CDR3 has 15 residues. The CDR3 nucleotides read TGTGCCAGCAGCTTAGTCCAGACCGGCACAGATACGCAGTATTTT. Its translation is CASSLVQTGTDTQYF. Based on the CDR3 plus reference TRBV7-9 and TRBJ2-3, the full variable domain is DTGVSQNPRHKITKRGQNVTFRCDPISEHNRLYWYRQTLGQGPEFLTYFQNEAQLEKSRLLSDRFSAERPKGSFSTLEIQRTEQGDSAMYLCASSLVQTGTDTQYFGPGTRLTVL.

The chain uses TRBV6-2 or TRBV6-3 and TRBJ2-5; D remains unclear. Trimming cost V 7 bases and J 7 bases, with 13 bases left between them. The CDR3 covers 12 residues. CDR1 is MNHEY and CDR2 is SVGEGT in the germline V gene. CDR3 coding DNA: TGTGCCAGCACCGACTCGAGTAGGACCCAGTACTTC. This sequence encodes CASTDSSRTQYF.

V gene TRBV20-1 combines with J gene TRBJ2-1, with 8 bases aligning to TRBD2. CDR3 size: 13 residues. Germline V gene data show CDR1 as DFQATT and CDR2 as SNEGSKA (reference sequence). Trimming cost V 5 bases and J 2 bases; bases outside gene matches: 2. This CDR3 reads CSAAGGAYNEQFF. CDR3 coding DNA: TGCAGTGCTGCCGGGGGGGCCTACAATGAGCAGTTCTTC.

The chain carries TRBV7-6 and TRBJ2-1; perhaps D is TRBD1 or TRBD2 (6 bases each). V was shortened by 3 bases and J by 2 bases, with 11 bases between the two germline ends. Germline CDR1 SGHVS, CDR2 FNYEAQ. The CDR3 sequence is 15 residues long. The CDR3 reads CASSLEGGAYNEQFF. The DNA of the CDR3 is TGTGCCAGCAGCTTGGAGGGGGGAGCCTACAATGAGCAGTTCTTC.